This T cell receptor (beta chain) was retrieved from a study of cytotoxic CD8 clonotypes in ibrutinib-treated CLL (dated by TCRdb to about 2021). Study-level background: The cohort was composed of 11 relapsed/refractory and around 15 treatment-naive patients; IGHV unmutated status was identified in 17 patients. Every sample from remission and from progressive disease was obtained while the patients were still on ibrutinib. Cryopreserved peripheral blood mononuclear cells were collected at three points: before therapy, at response, and at either sustained remission or disease progression. Partial responses were observed in around 25 patients and complete responses in 2; after a median follow-up of around 68 months, remission was maintained in 15 or so patients and progression was observed in approximately 12. On average, each sample yielded roughly 250,000 productive templates and 80,000 to 95,000 productive rearrangements. Response samples were taken after a median of roughly a year on treatment, ranging from about 6 to 40 months. Longitudinal samples were available for about 30% of the 86 trial participants.

CDR1 and CDR2 are read off the germline V gene (reference sequence) as MNHNY and SVGAGI. V loses 4 bases of germline sequence and J loses 8 bases, and the interval between the two ends is 17 bases. Reading from cysteine to phenylalanine, the CDR3 counts 15 amino acids. Kept here is only the CDR3 DNA, which spans 45 bases and is read in frame from base 1. On a MiSeq, deep resolution sequencing aimed for a depth between 1 in 1 million and 1 in 200,000 T cells, with each clonotype covered approximately 9.8x on average. TCR beta libraries were generated with the immunoSEQ hsTCRB Kit. Concerning the study's data processing: Data were analyzed with ImmunoSEQ Data Assistant and ImmunoSEQ Analyzer, with V, D and J genes assigned per IMGT definitions. Clonality, which ranges from 0 to 1, was calculated by subtracting the normalized Shannon entropy of productive rearrangement frequencies from one. Public clonotype analysis was restricted to overrepresented clonotypes comprising at least 0.05% of each patient's repertoire. Some 13 age-matched healthy donor repertoires from immuneACCESS served as clonality controls. Sourced from immuneACCESS, this table was stored by TCRdb with only in-frame sequences that have V and J called. A share of the clones is absent; for the studies checked, an unresolved V gene accounts for under half, and the remainder has no known explanation. V, J and clone size were drawn from that table, and D and trimming were deduced from the DNA. In all, the sample holds approximately 120,000 clones, and 50% to 65% of those were seen once. 37% of the sample comes from the top ten.

The time point label on this specimen signifies: 24 months on ibrutinib. For TCR beta library preparation, roughly 2.1 micrograms of genomic DNA were isolated from cryopreserved PBMCs. Longitudinal blood samples from CLL patients on ibrutinib monotherapy underwent high-throughput TCR beta sequencing. The patients took part in an open-label, single-center phase 2 trial of ibrutinib monotherapy. What the work shows at the level of the full study, not this receptor alone: Sampling times were not matched between sustained-remission and progressing patients, and lymph node repertoires were not studied. Public clonotypes were rare and either shrank or stayed stable during treatment, and the rise in clonality at ibrutinib response reflected expansion of private clonotypes. Baseline clonality exceeded that of age-matched healthy donors and correlated strongly with circulating CD8+ T-cell counts. At ibrutinib response clonality went up, during sustained remission it held steady, and at progression it dropped back toward baseline.

Remarks on this clone: Its antigen has not been determined. Base qualities were left out, and no much larger clone turns up one base away.

The TCR comes from a human donor with chronic lymphocytic leukemia. The chain uses TRBV6-6 and TRBJ1-4; the D gene is not confidently resolved. Sequenced here: PBMCs, sampled after 24 months of ibrutinib treatment. Here the CDR3 is given as CASSSQRGAGEKLFF. The nucleotides are TGTGCCAGCAGTTCCCAACGGGGAGCGGGCGAAAAACTGTTTTTT.